The 18 T cell receptor beta chains presented below share a single source sample, sequenced in a study of glioma-infiltrating T cells. TCR alpha and beta CDR3 regions were amplified from RNA using iRepertoire nested multiplex PCR. MiXCR, run by TCRdb on the multiplex PCR reads, gives a single entry per CDR3 protein. The sample includes under 150,000 distinct CDR3 sequences, roughly a quarter of them seen just once. The sequenced material came from glioma tissue, nonneoplastic brain tissue, or PBMCs (not recorded which). The receptors derive from a human donor with low-grade glioma or glioblastoma, undergoing nonglioma brain surgery, or in good health (not recorded which).

The chain recombines TRBV20-1 with TRBJ1-5, with 9 bases lining up with TRBD1. The V gene's germline CDR1 is DFQATT and CDR2 SNEGSKA (reference sequence). The CDR3 loop spans 15 amino acids. V lost 4 bases to trimming and J lost 3 bases; unmatched junction nucleotides: 7. CDR3 protein: CSATKNRGHNQPQHF. Written as DNA, the CDR3 is TGCAGTGCTACAAAGAACAGGGGGCACAATCAGCCCCAGCATTTT.

The sample holds many counts of this clonotype. The chain links TRBV6-1 to TRBJ1-1; perhaps TRBD1 as D (6 bases). Germline CDR1 is MNHNS and CDR2 is SASEGT. This CDR3 has 15 residues. V was clipped by 10 bases and J by 0 bases, with 18 bases between them. The CDR3 DNA reads TGTGCCACAATGACAGGTTCGGTCATGAACACTGAAGCTTTCTTT. Amino acid sequence: CATMTGSVMNTEAFF.

This clonotype was recorded at least ten times. V usage is TRBV20-1 and J usage is TRBJ2-1; D might be TRBD2 (7 bases). The CDR3 extends over 13 amino acids. Per germline, CDR1 DFQATT and CDR2 SNEGSKA (reference sequence). As DNA, the CDR3 is TGCAGACCGGGGGGCCTCTCCTACAATGAGCAGTTCTTC. Its protein is CRPGGLSYNEQFF.

This clonotype was observed many times. The rearrangement links TRBV6-6 to TRBJ2-5, with 8 nucleotides matching TRBD2. With 0 bases clipped from V and 7 bases from J, the junction kept 13 bases outside the gene matches. The CDR3 contains 17 residues. Germline V lookup: CDR1 MNHNY, CDR2 SVGAGI (reference sequence). The CDR3 nucleotides are TGTGCCAGCAGTTACTCGGGGCTAGCGGGCCAAAGGGGGACCCAGTACTTC. As protein: CASSYSGLAGQRGTQYF.

This clonotype was seen only once. The CDR3 reads CASSLVREEAFF. The CDR3 DNA reads TGTGCCAGCAGTTTAGTTCGCGAGGAAGCTTTCTTT. This sequence joins TRBV28 and TRBJ1-1; D unclear. From germline, CDR1 is MDHEN and CDR2 SYDVKM. The CDR3 extends over 12 amino acids. Between the trimmed V and J ends, which lost 2 bases and 8 bases, there was a span of 9 bases.

The chain couples TRBV29-1 to TRBJ2-1; a possible D gene is TRBD2 (6 bases). The length of the CDR3 is 10 residues. The V gene's germline CDR1 is SQVTM and CDR2 ANQGSEA. V dropped 5 bases and J dropped 8 bases, with 7 bases sitting between them. Written as DNA, the CDR3 is TGCAGCGTTACGGGGGATGAGCAGTTCTTC. Translated, it gives CSVTGDEQFF.

This clonotype has more than one count but fewer than ten. The rearrangement joins TRBV29-1 to TRBJ2-5; unclear D gene. The germline V and J ends were trimmed by 3 bases and 7 bases, with 12 bases remaining between them. Germline CDR1 and CDR2: SQVTM and ANQGSEA. The CDR3 has 12 residues. CDR3 amino acids: CSVEADTGTQYF. The CDR3, as DNA: TGCAGCGTTGAGGCAGACACCGGGACCCAGTACTTC.

This clonotype was detected many times. The chain employs TRBV4-2 and TRBJ2-5; 11 bases map to TRBD2. This CDR3 is 18 amino acids long. The trim removed 0 bases at V and 5 bases at J, leaving 11 bases unmatched. Germline CDR1 is LGHNA and CDR2 is YNFKEQ. CDR3 coding DNA: TGTGCCAGCAGCCAAGATCCTTTCCTAGCGGGGGGTCGGGAGACCCAGTACTTC. As protein: CASSQDPFLAGGRETQYF.

This clonotype was counted a few times. The V gene is TRBV7-2, the J gene TRBJ1-1; no reliable D call. This CDR3 has 14 amino acids. Trimming removed 0 bases from V and 5 bases from J, with 10 bases in between. CDR1 is SGHTA, CDR2 FQGNSA, per germline. For the CDR3, the DNA is TGTGCCAGCAGCTTAGCGCTTGGTGGGACTGAAGCTTTCTTT. Its protein is CASSLALGGTEAFF.

The chain recombines TRBV12-3 or TRBV12-4 with TRBJ1-5; D not certain. This CDR3 comprises 12 residues. Trimming removed 4 bases from V and 5 bases from J, with 6 bases in between. CDR3 in DNA: TGTGCCAGCAGTTCCCCCTATCAGCCCCAGCATTTT. Protein: CASSSPYQPQHF.

Concerning this clonotype: Given a much more abundant clone one base away, this may be a read error. This chain uses TRBV20-1 with TRBJ2-2, with D tentatively TRBD2 (5 bases). CDR3 length equals 12 residues. Germline-derived CDR1 and CDR2 are DFQATT and SNEGSKA (reference sequence). CDR3 protein: CSASGNTGDLFF. DNA for the CDR3: TGCAGTGCCTCTGGGAACACCGGGGATCTGTTTTTT.

This chain joins TRBV6-4 and TRBJ2-1, with TRBD2 matching over 12 bases. J gave up 6 bases and V 6 bases, and 3 bases lay outside the gene matches. Germline V CDR1 and CDR2: MRHNA, SNTAGT. The CDR3 runs to 14 residues. The CDR3 reads CASRPGLAGNEQFF. DNA of the CDR3: TGTGCCAGCAGACCGGGACTAGCGGGCAATGAGCAGTTCTTC.

The chain combines TRBV29-1 with TRBJ1-1; 10 bases line up with TRBD1. V trimming: 7 bases; J trimming: 6 bases; junction bases outside the gene matches: 8. The CDR3 totals 13 residues. The germline V gene encodes CDR1 SQVTM and CDR2 ANQGSEA. CDR3 protein: CSAGTGDYAEAFF. CDR3 nucleotides: TGCAGCGCTGGGACAGGGGATTACGCTGAAGCTTTCTTT. Drawing the rest from reference TRBV29-1 and TRBJ1-1, the complete variable domain is SAVISQKPSRDICQRGTSLTIQCQVDSQVTMMFWYRQQPGQSLTLIATANQGSEATYESGFVIDKFPISRPNLTFSTLTVSNMSPEDSSIYLCSAGTGDYAEAFFGQGTRLTVV.

In the case of this clonotype: A junction end diverges from the germline sequence, so it may reflect a read error. The chain uses TRBV7-8 and TRBJ2-3, with unresolved D. CDR1 is SGHVS and CDR2 is FQNEAQ in the germline V gene. CDR3 length equals 14 residues. CDR3 nucleotides: TGTGCCAGCAGCTTCCGGACCGGCACAGATAGGCAGTATTTT. It codes for CASSFRTGTDRQYF.

The chain joins TRBV7-9 to TRBJ1-1, with D perhaps matching TRBD1 (5 bases). This CDR3 comprises 14 residues. Trimming stripped 3 bases from V and 6 bases from J, with 14 bases between. Per germline, CDR1 SEHNR and CDR2 FQNEAQ (reference sequence). CDR3 DNA: TGTGCCAGCAGCTTTCGGGGGACGAAACCTGAAGCTTTCTTT. As protein: CASSFRGTKPEAFF. Full variable domain (remainder filled in from reference TRBV7-9 and TRBJ1-1): DTGVSQNPRHKITKRGQNVTFRCDPISEHNRLYWYRQTLGQGPEFLTYFQNEAQLEKSRLLSDRFSAERPKGSFSTLEIQRTEQGDSAMYLCASSFRGTKPEAFFGQGTRLTVV.

This chain connects TRBV7-9 to TRBJ2-3; tentative D call: TRBD1 (6 bases). In germline, CDR1 is SEHNR, CDR2 FQNEAQ (reference sequence). This CDR3 spans 16 amino acids. Trimming shortened V by 5 bases and J by 1 base, and 16 bases separated the two germline ends. CDR3 loop: CASSQQGTTRTDTQYF. The CDR3 region has the DNA TGTGCCAGCAGCCAGCAGGGGACAACACGCACAGATACGCAGTATTTT.

In its sample, this clonotype ranks as medium-sized (0.01 to 0.1%). The V gene is TRBV20-1, the J gene TRBJ2-1; tentative D call: TRBD1 (6 bases). The CDR3 length is 13 residues. The V end lost 5 bases, the J end lost 7 bases, and 15 bases lay between the germline ends. CDR1 and CDR2 from the germline V gene are DFQATT and SNEGSKA (reference sequence). CDR3 loop: CSAPPGQENEQFF. The CDR3 DNA is TGCAGTGCTCCGCCGGGACAAGAGAATGAGCAGTTCTTC.

A note on this clonotype: The junction departs from germline at one end; a sequencing error may be responsible. The J gene is TRBJ1-5, the V gene TRBV7-7; the D is unclear. Per the germline V gene, CDR1 is SSHAT and CDR2 is FNYEAQ (reference sequence). This CDR3 is 13 amino acids long. CDR3 sequence reads: CASSFGLNQPQHF. In DNA form, the CDR3 reads TGTGCTAGCAGCTTTGGGCTCAATCAGCCCCAGCATTTT.